This T cell receptor (beta chain) originates from a study of blood T cell repertoires in COVID-19. Study details: There were acute and convalescent COVID-19 samples, and they came from the United States, Italy and Spain. Sources were T cells, B-cell-depleted T cells, or PBMCs; the material itself was cDNA or gDNA.

In the authors' methods: Reference gene primer amplification in the assay estimated nucleated cell counts. Measured with immunoSEQ multiplex PCR; TCRdb has only the in-frame clones, and not every one. The V and J calls and clone size come from that table; D and trimming were worked out from the DNA. This table holds about 69,000 clones, approximately 79% found once. The sequenced sample consisted of peripheral blood. The sequence derives from a man between 60 and 70 years old with acute or convalescent COVID-19.

For the CDR3, the DNA is TGTGCCAGCAGCTACAGGGGCGGGAACACCGGGGAGCTGTTTTTT. It yields the protein CASSYRGGNTGELFF. V is TRBV9 and J is TRBJ2-2, with 7 bases matching TRBD1. In germline, CDR1 is SGDLS, CDR2 YYNGEE. The CDR3 length is 15 residues. V lost 4 bases to trimming and J lost 1 base; unmatched junction nucleotides: 4.